Listed here are 17 T cell receptor beta chains from one sample, sequenced in a study of circulating CD8 cells and anti-PD-1 response in melanoma. From live CD3+CD8+TCRalphabeta+ cells, four PD-1 and/or TIGIT subsets were sorted. TCR libraries were prepared from roughly 15 ng of total RNA with the QIAseq Immune Repertoire TCR panel. TCRdb analysed the reads with MiXCR anew, one entry per CDR3 protein. Found here are approximately 780 distinct CDR3 sequences, around 8% of them singletons; the top ten hold less than 15%. Sequenced material: CD8+ T cells from PBMCs, taken at baseline or after one month of anti-PD-1 therapy (not recorded which). The receptors were sampled from a human donor with melanoma.

As to this clonotype: A much bigger clone sits one base away, suggesting this may be a read error. The chain combines TRBV5-4 with TRBJ2-1; possibly TRBD2 for D (5 bases). Looked up from germline, CDR1 is SGHNT and CDR2 is YYREEE (reference sequence). V dropped 3 bases and J dropped 4 bases, with 11 bases sitting between them. The CDR3 runs to 14 residues. The CDR3 region is CASSSREAYNEQFF. CDR3 sequence (DNA): TGTGCCAGCAGCTCTCGGGAAGCTTACAATGAGCAGTTCTTC.

By frequency in the sample, this clonotype is large (0.1 to 1%). The V and J genes are TRBV4-1 and TRBJ1-5; no clear D. V was shortened by 1 base and J by 6 bases, with 10 bases between the two germline ends. This CDR3 region has 14 residues. CDR1 is MGHRA and CDR2 is YSYEKL in the germline V gene. CDR3: CASSQVRNSQPQHF. In nucleotides, the CDR3 is TGCGCCAGCAGCCAAGTTAGGAACTCTCAGCCCCAGCATTTT.

This clonotype was counted a few times. A read error may be the cause here, since a much bigger clone is one base away. This chain joins TRBV9 and TRBJ2-3, with D perhaps matching TRBD1 (5 bases). V lost 4 bases to trimming and J lost 4 bases, with 7 bases between them. The germline CDR1 and CDR2 sequences are SGDLS and YYNGEE. The CDR3 length is 12 residues. CDR3 residues: CASSIGADTQYF. In DNA, the CDR3 is TGTGCCAGCAGCATAGGGGCAGATACGCAGTATTTT.

By share, this clonotype ranks as medium-sized. This may come from a read error, since a much larger clone is one base off. This chain joins TRBV28 and TRBJ2-3; 7 positions match TRBD1. The V gene's germline CDR1 is MDHEN and CDR2 SYDVKM. The CDR3 contains 14 residues. CDR3 sequence: CASSFLSGTDTQCF. In nucleotides, the CDR3 is TGTGCCAGCAGTTTTTTATCAGGGACAGATACGCAGTGTTTT.

This clonotype appeared a few times. The chain joins TRBV14 to TRBJ2-7; weak D call: TRBD1 (6 bases). CDR1 is SGHDN, CDR2 FVKESK, per germline. The V end was cut by 4 bases, the J end by 4 bases, with 11 bases between. This CDR3 spans 13 amino acids. CDR3 amino acids: CASSRGTFYEQYF. The CDR3 DNA reads as TGTGCCAGCAGCCGGGGGACATTTTACGAGCAGTACTTC.

This clonotype counts as large. The rearrangement uses TRBV4-3 and TRBJ2-2, with 13 bases aligning to TRBD2. The V and J ends lost 0 bases and 2 bases, in that order; junction bases with no gene match: 6. The V gene's germline CDR1 is LGHNA and CDR2 YSLEER. The CDR3 runs to 19 residues. The CDR3 reads CASSQDLTSGGINTGELFF. For the CDR3, the DNA is TGCGCCAGCAGCCAAGATTTGACTAGCGGGGGGATCAACACCGGGGAGCTGTTTTTT.

This clonotype is large (0.1 to 1%) within its sample. The J gene is TRBJ2-7, the V gene TRBV29-1; 7 bases are a match to TRBD1. The CDR3 runs 13 residues. J gave up 0 bases and V 8 bases, and 7 bases lay outside the gene matches. CDR1 is SQVTM, CDR2 ANQGSEA, per germline. CDR3 nucleotides: TGCAGCATAACCGGGACAGTCTCCTACGAGCAGTACTTC. This gives the protein CSITGTVSYEQYF.

The chain combines TRBV6-1 with TRBJ2-1; D not certain. Trimming stripped 4 bases from V and 12 bases from J, with 10 bases between. CDR3 length: 11 amino acids. Germline V gene data show CDR1 as MNHNS and CDR2 as SASEGT. The CDR3 sequence is CASSARAGQFF. The CDR3, as DNA: TGTGCCAGCAGTGCACGGGCTGGGCAGTTCTTC.

By proportion, this clonotype is large. This chain uses TRBV24-1 with TRBJ1-2; 8 bases fit TRBD1. The CDR3 sequence is 14 residues long. Trimming at V came to 3 bases and at J to 5 bases, leaving 4 bases not matched to a gene. Germline-derived CDR1 and CDR2 are KGHDR and SFDVKD. CDR3 sequence: CATSDPGGEYGYTF. The CDR3 region has the DNA TGTGCCACCAGTGATCCAGGGGGCGAGTATGGCTACACCTTC.

This clonotype qualifies as large. The chain links TRBV19 to TRBJ2-1, with D perhaps being TRBD1 or TRBD2 (5 bases each). CDR3 size: 15 residues. Germline V gene data show CDR1 as LNHDA and CDR2 as SQIVND (reference sequence). The V gene lost 6 bases and the J gene lost 2 bases, with 14 bases spanning the gap. The CDR3 bases are TGTGCCAGTAGGGAGGAAGGGACCCCCTACAATGAGCAGTTCTTC. This translates into CASREEGTPYNEQFF.

This clonotype is large by share. The gene calls are TRBV27 and TRBJ1-2; TRBD1 is a possible D gene (5 bases). CDR3 length: 15 amino acids. Germline lookup yields CDR1 MNHEY and CDR2 SMNVEV (reference sequence). Trimming shortened V by 7 bases and J by 4 bases, and 19 bases separated the two germline ends. In nucleotides, the CDR3 is TGTGCCAGCACTCCCGGAGGTAGGGGAGGCTATGGCTACACCTTC. Its protein product is CASTPGGRGGYGYTF.

By share, this clonotype ranks as medium-sized. The chain carries TRBV28 and TRBJ2-4; D possibly matches TRBD1 or TRBD2 (6 bases each). The germline V gene encodes CDR1 MDHEN and CDR2 SYDVKM. V was clipped by 6 bases and J by 4 bases, with 16 bases between them. The CDR3 extends over 15 amino acids. The CDR3 protein is CASSPRGAAKNIQYF. CDR3 nucleotides: TGTGCCAGCAGCCCAAGGGGGGCGGCTAAAAACATTCAGTACTTC.

This clonotype is labeled large. The chain recombines TRBV27 with TRBJ2-1; tentatively, D is TRBD1 (6 bases). CDR3 length equals 12 residues. Germline CDR1 MNHEY, CDR2 SMNVEV (reference sequence). Trimming removed 2 bases from V and 8 bases from J, with 7 bases in between. Here the CDR3 DNA reads TGTGCCAGCAGTTTAACAGGGTATGAGCAGTTCTTC. Its protein is CASSLTGYEQFF.

Relative to its sample, this clonotype is medium-sized. CDR3 protein: CASRSGTASTDTQYF. The CDR3 DNA sequence: TGTGCCAGCAGGTCCGGGACAGCTAGCACAGATACGCAGTATTTT. The chain is built from TRBV2 and TRBJ2-3; 7 bases map to TRBD1. V lost 6 bases to trimming and J lost 0 bases; unmatched junction nucleotides: 6. This CDR3 spans 15 amino acids. Per germline, CDR1 SNHLY and CDR2 FYNNEI.

This clonotype rates as large. The rearrangement links TRBV28 to TRBJ2-3, with unresolved D. CDR1 and CDR2 from the germline V gene are MDHEN and SYDVKM. Trimming removed 3 bases from V and 1 base from J, with 8 bases in between. The CDR3 contains 14 residues. In DNA, the CDR3 is TGTGCCAGCAGTTTCCTTCAGGGCACAGATACGCAGTATTTT. Translation: CASSFLQGTDTQYF.

A remark on this clonotype: This may be a read error: a much more frequent sequence differs by one nucleotide. Lacking the conserved final phenylalanine or tryptophan, this CDR3 likely reflects a read error. This chain links TRBV20-1 with TRBJ1-1; D is ambiguous. Germline V gives CDR1 DFQATT, CDR2 SNEGSKA (reference sequence). This CDR3 contains 15 residues. The V end lost 0 bases, the J end lost 1 base, and 12 bases lay between the germline ends. DNA for the CDR3: TGCAGTGCTAGAGATCCGAACGCTTGGAACACTGAAGCTTTCGTT. This sequence encodes CSARDPNAWNTEAFV.

In its sample, this clonotype is large. The rearrangement links TRBV7-9 to TRBJ2-7; 8 bases are shared with TRBD2. After removal of 5 bases from V and 4 bases from J, the junction contained 1 base not matched to a gene. Per the germline V gene, CDR1 is SEHNR and CDR2 is FQNEAQ (reference sequence). The length of the CDR3 is 12 residues. The CDR3 sequence: CASSGGGYEQYF. The CDR3 DNA sequence: TGTGCCAGCAGCGGCGGGGGGTACGAGCAGTACTTC.